One and the same sample provided the 29 T cell receptor beta chains below, sequenced in a study of glioma-infiltrating T cells after dendritic cell vaccination. The assay was immunoSEQ multiplex PCR, and TCRdb's table has in-frame clones only and misses some. The sample records tens of thousands of clones, roughly 79% being singletons. The sequenced sample was blood, obtained before dendritic cell vaccination. The receptor source for this set is a human donor with glioblastoma.

This clone was picked up a small number of times. J is TRBJ1-2 and V is TRBV28; possible D gene TRBD1, 6 bases. CDR1 MDHEN and CDR2 SYDVKM come from the germline V gene. V was trimmed by 2 bases and J by 2 bases, leaving 6 bases between them. This CDR3 contains 13 residues. CDR3 nucleotides: TGTGCCAGCAGTTTAACAGGGAACTATGGCTACACCTTC. Residues: CASSLTGNYGYTF.

This CDR3 reads CASSQDLRQGTNTGELFF. In nucleotides, the CDR3 is TGCGCCAGCAGCCAAGATTTGAGACAGGGGACGAACACCGGGGAGCTGTTTTTT. V usage is TRBV4-3 and J usage is TRBJ2-2; 8 nucleotides agree with TRBD1. The length of the CDR3 is 18 residues. Germline V gene sequence: CDR1 LGHNA, CDR2 YSLEER. Trimming at V came to 0 bases and at J to 0 bases, leaving 6 bases not matched to a gene.

The V gene is TRBV30, the J gene TRBJ1-2, with D tentatively TRBD1 (6 bases). The CDR3 sequence is 11 residues long. The germline V and J ends were trimmed by 7 bases and 5 bases, with 11 bases remaining between them. Germline V gene data show CDR1 as GTSNPN and CDR2 as SVGIG (reference sequence). The CDR3 reads CALGGAYGYTF. The CDR3 DNA sequence: TGTGCCTTGGGGGGGGCGTATGGCTACACCTTC.

V and J are TRBV7-8 and TRBJ1-2, with 11 bases matching TRBD1. The CDR3 spans 15 residues. The junction had 4 bases not matched to a gene; V was cut back by 5 bases and J by 2 bases. CDR1 is SGHVS, CDR2 FQNEAQ, per germline. Here the CDR3 reads CASSPGTGGNYGYTF. The CDR3 nucleotides read TGTGCCAGCAGCCCCGGGACAGGGGGGAACTATGGCTACACCTTC.

This chain links TRBV7-9 with TRBJ2-1, with 9 bases identical to TRBD1. Germline-derived CDR1 and CDR2 are SEHNR and FQNEAQ (reference sequence). This CDR3 is built from 17 residues. The V and J ends lost 3 bases and 8 bases, in that order; junction bases with no gene match: 14. The CDR3 spells CASSLGTGTGIGDEQFF. The CDR3 DNA is TGTGCCAGCAGCTTGGGGACCGGGACAGGGATTGGCGATGAGCAGTTCTTC.

The chain combines TRBV2 with TRBJ2-2; TRBD1 matches at 9 bases. V lost 7 bases and J lost 6; bases outside the gene matches: 6. This CDR3 has 14 amino acids. The germline CDR1 and CDR2 sequences are SNHLY and FYNNEI. The CDR3 reads CASTGTGYSGELFF. The CDR3 DNA reads as TGTGCCAGCACTGGGACAGGGTATTCCGGGGAGCTGTTTTTT.

The rearrangement uses TRBV30 and TRBJ2-3; D is perhaps TRBD2 (6 bases). The germline V gene has CDR1 GTSNPN and CDR2 SVGIG (reference sequence). The V gene lost 0 bases and the J gene lost 5 bases, with 18 bases spanning the gap. The CDR3 length is 16 residues. The CDR3 spells CAWSVFSARRGDTQYF. The CDR3 DNA sequence: TGTGCCTGGAGTGTATTTAGTGCAAGGCGGGGAGATACGCAGTATTTT.

In its sample, this clone was seen a few times. This chain uses TRBV25-1 with TRBJ2-7; TRBD2 matches at 11 bases. CDR1 and CDR2 from the germline V gene are MGHDK and SYGVNS. V was pared by 5 bases and J by 6 bases, with 6 bases of the junction left unmatched. This CDR3 is 14 amino acids long. The CDR3 bases are TGTGCCAGCAGTCCTAGCGGGGGGAAAAGCGAGCAGTACTTC. Its protein product is CASSPSGGKSEQYF.

The chain carries TRBV4-1 and TRBJ2-5; TRBD2 agrees at 11 bases. The germline V gene has CDR1 MGHRA and CDR2 YSYEKL. V lost 4 bases, J lost 1 base, and 2 bases stayed unmatched. The CDR3 has 15 amino acids. CDR3 protein: CASSRLAGTQETQYF. The CDR3 bases are TGCGCCAGCAGCCGACTAGCGGGGACCCAAGAGACCCAGTACTTC.

J is TRBJ2-7 and V is TRBV7-9; 7 bases match TRBD1. There are 15 residues in the CDR3. The V and J ends lost 5 bases and 7 bases, in that order; junction bases with no gene match: 14. The germline CDR1 and CDR2 sequences are SEHNR and FQNEAQ (reference sequence). The CDR3 DNA follows: TGTGCCAGCAGCCAGGACAGAGCGCCCAGGGGGGAGCAGTACTTC. Translation gives CASSQDRAPRGEQYF.

The chain recombines TRBV5-1 with TRBJ2-3; TRBD2 matches 8 bases. CDR1 SGHRS and CDR2 YFSETQ come from the germline V gene. V lost 0 bases and J lost 6; bases outside the gene matches: 0. The CDR3 totals 13 residues. The CDR3 sequence is CASSLAGGDTQYF. CDR3 sequence (DNA): TGCGCCAGCAGCTTGGCGGGAGGGGATACGCAGTATTTT.

V usage is TRBV6-1 and J usage is TRBJ2-1; D is perhaps TRBD2 (6 bases). There are 15 residues in the CDR3. Germline V gives CDR1 MNHNS, CDR2 SASEGT. The V and J ends lost 4 bases and 2 bases respectively, with 12 bases between them. DNA for the CDR3: TGTGCCAGCAGTGGGGGACTTCGAGCCTACAATGAGCAGTTCTTC. Its translation is CASSGGLRAYNEQFF.

In its sample, this clone was seen a few times. V gene TRBV27 combines with J gene TRBJ1-5; possible D gene TRBD1, 6 bases. CDR3 size: 15 residues. CDR1 MNHEY and CDR2 SMNVEV come from the germline V gene (reference sequence). V dropped 3 bases and J dropped 2 bases, with 11 bases sitting between them. The CDR3 DNA is TGTGCCAGCAGTTTCCAACAGGGAGGCAATCAGCCCCAGCATTTT. Protein sequence: CASSFQQGGNQPQHF.

The chain carries TRBV7-2 and TRBJ2-7; D perhaps matches TRBD1 (5 bases). Between the trimmed V and J ends, which lost 1 base and 4 bases, there was a span of 14 bases. In germline, CDR1 is SGHTA, CDR2 FQGNSA. The length of the CDR3 is 15 residues. The CDR3 sequence: CASSLGPQKGYEQYF. The CDR3, as DNA: TGTGCCAGCAGCTTAGGGCCTCAGAAGGGGTACGAGCAGTACTTC. Filled out from reference TRBV7-2 and TRBJ2-7, the complete variable domain reads GAGVSQSPSNKVTEKGKDVELRCDPISGHTALYWYRQSLGQGLEFLIYFQGNSAPDKSGLPSDRFSAERTGGSVSTLTIQRTQQEDSAVYLCASSLGPQKGYEQYFGPGTRLTVT.

The genes are TRBV30 and TRBJ1-3; D is unresolved. V was pared by 0 bases and J by 0 bases, with 6 bases between. The germline V gene has CDR1 GTSNPN and CDR2 SVGIG (reference sequence). CDR3 size: 14 residues. CDR3 coding DNA: TGTGCCTGGAGTGTACTCCGCTCTGGAAACACCATATATTTT. Translation: CAWSVLRSGNTIYF.

The J gene is TRBJ1-2, the V gene TRBV18; D is undetermined. The CDR3 spans 13 residues. CDR1 and CDR2 from the germline V gene are KGHSH and LQKENI. Trimming removed 6 bases at V and 6 bases at J, with 14 bases between. CDR3 DNA: TGTGCCAGCTCGCCGAGGGAAGTGGATGGCTACACCTTC. Translated, it gives CASSPREVDGYTF.

On this clone itself: A junction end diverges from the germline sequence, so it may reflect a read error. Other DNA sequences from this sample encode an identical CDR3 as well. This chain joins TRBV6-1 and TRBJ2-2; TRBD2 is a possible D gene (6 bases). The CDR3 totals 13 residues. Germline V gene sequence: CDR1 MNHNS, CDR2 SASEGT. The CDR3 loop reads CASRATSPGELFF. In DNA, the CDR3 is TGCGCCAGCAGGGCGACTAGTCCCGGGGAGCTGTTTTTT.

V is TRBV4-3 and J is TRBJ1-4, with a tentative D call TRBD1 (5 bases). This CDR3 is 16 amino acids long. The V end was cut by 0 bases, the J end by 5 bases, with 13 bases between. Germline CDR1 and CDR2: LGHNA and YSLEER. CDR3 sequence reads: CASSQDMRGGNEKLFF. The CDR3 DNA reads TGCGCCAGCAGCCAAGATATGCGGGGCGGAAATGAAAAACTGTTTTTT.

J is TRBJ2-7 and V is TRBV2; 7 bases line up with TRBD1. CDR1 is SNHLY and CDR2 is FYNNEI in the germline V gene. V gave up 8 bases and J gave up 6 bases; unmatched junction bases: 13. The CDR3 spans 14 residues. CDR3 bases: TGTGCCAGCCGGCGTTTACAGGGGAAAATCGAGCAGTACTTC. Its protein is CASRRLQGKIEQYF.

This clone appeared a few times. V is TRBV6-4 and J is TRBJ1-1, with D maybe TRBD1 (6 bases). The CDR3 consists of 15 residues. Germline assignment: CDR1 MRHNA and CDR2 SNTAGT. Trimming cost V 0 bases and J 7 bases, with 15 bases left between them. The CDR3 loop reads CASSDSSSGHFEAFF. CDR3 coding DNA: TGTGCCAGCAGTGACTCGAGTTCGGGACACTTTGAAGCTTTCTTT.

The V gene is TRBV7-6, the J gene TRBJ2-5; D may be TRBD2 (6 bases). The CDR3 contains 14 residues. The germline gives CDR1 SGHVS, CDR2 FNYEAQ. Trimming took 3 bases from V and 5 from J, leaving 13 bases between them. The CDR3 bases are TGTGCCAGCAGCTTTGGACCGGAGGGGGAGACCCAGTACTTC. It yields the protein CASSFGPEGETQYF.

The chain recombines TRBV29-1 with TRBJ2-7, with TRBD2 matching over 9 bases. With 6 bases clipped from V and 5 bases from J, the junction kept 8 bases outside the gene matches. Germline V lookup: CDR1 SQVTM, CDR2 ANQGSEA. The CDR3 spans 13 residues. CDR3 amino acids: CSVMTSGVDEQYF. For the CDR3, the DNA is TGCAGCGTGATGACTAGCGGTGTCGACGAGCAGTACTTC.

The J gene is TRBJ2-4, the V gene TRBV21-1; TRBD1, the D gene given by the table, was not confirmed from the DNA. TRBV21-1 constitutes a pseudogene. The CDR3 is 21 amino acids. The CDR3 loop is CASRPTVGDNKSPLAKNIQYF. CDR3 bases: TGTGCCAGCAGGCCCACCGTTGGGGACAATAAATCACCCTTAGCCAAAAACATTCAGTACTTC.

This rearrangement joins TRBV19 to TRBJ2-5, with 7 bases identical to TRBD2. The DNA matches TRBJ2-7 better at its end, which makes the J call doubtful. The CDR3 length is 18 residues. CDR1 and CDR2 from the germline V gene are LNHDA and SQIVND (reference sequence). The CDR3 is CASSIRADWTRGSYEQYF. Here the CDR3 DNA reads TGTGCCAGTAGTATTCGAGCGGATTGGACGCGGGGGTCCTACGAGCAGTACTTC.

This sequence joins TRBV19 and TRBJ1-2; D gene unclear. V was shortened by 3 bases and J by 7 bases, with 12 bases between the two germline ends. This CDR3 has 13 residues. Germline V gene sequence: CDR1 LNHDA, CDR2 SQIVND (reference sequence). CDR3 region: CASSMTDFVGYTF. The CDR3 nucleotides read TGTGCCAGTAGTATGACCGACTTTGTTGGCTACACCTTC.

This clone showed up just a few times. The chain couples TRBV6-5 to TRBJ2-1; 9 nucleotides match TRBD2. Germline lookup yields CDR1 MNHEY and CDR2 SVGAGI. V dropped 2 bases and J dropped 5; count of bases not matched to a gene: 4. The CDR3 has 15 amino acids. The CDR3 loop reads CASSYAGGPNNEQFF. As DNA, the CDR3 is TGTGCCAGCAGTTACGCGGGGGGGCCGAACAATGAGCAGTTCTTC.

The CDR3 reads CASSSRGRATNEKLFF. The CDR3 bases are TGTGCCAGTAGTTCGCGGGGGAGGGCAACTAATGAAAAACTGTTTTTT. The chain joins TRBV19 to TRBJ1-4; weak D call: TRBD1 (5 bases). Between the trimmed V and J ends, which lost 5 bases and 0 bases, there was a span of 13 bases. The CDR3 is 16 amino acids. Germline CDR1 and CDR2: LNHDA and SQIVND (reference sequence).

Worth noting for this clone: Mismatch with germline at one junction end may stem from a read error. Other DNA variants within this sample encode the same CDR3. This chain connects TRBV10-2 to TRBJ1-6; 7 nucleotides agree with TRBD1. Germline V gene lookup returns CDR1 WSHSY and CDR2 SAAADI. The CDR3 runs 12 residues. In DNA, the CDR3 is TGCGCCAGCGGGGACAGTAATTCCCCCCTCCACTTT. The encoded protein is CASGDSNSPLHF.

This chain joins TRBV20-1 and TRBJ2-7, with TRBD1 as a possible D gene (5 bases). The CDR3 has 11 amino acids. V gave up 5 bases and J gave up 10 bases, with 15 bases separating them. Germline V lookup: CDR1 DFQATT, CDR2 SNEGSKA (reference sequence). This CDR3 reads CSADPQGNQYF. Written as DNA, the CDR3 is TGCAGTGCTGACCCTCAGGGAAATCAGTACTTC.